This T cell receptor beta chain is drawn from a study of early T cells in non-severe SARS-CoV-2 infection. Study-wide context: Bulk RNA from unsorted whole blood was sequenced; chains were unpaired.

Molecules of cDNA were individually given unique molecular identifiers that were attached to them. MiXCR was run by TCRdb on the 5' RACE reads, yielding one entry per CDR3 protein. The sample includes around 59,000 distinct CDR3 sequences, 9.5% to 15% of them seen just once. This clonotype was counted many times. The antigen is undetermined. CDR3 length equals 15 residues. Looked up from germline, CDR1 is DFQATT and CDR2 is SNEGSKA (reference sequence). The V gene lost 0 bases and the J gene lost 5 bases, with 17 bases spanning the gap. Overall study results and limits: There was a bias toward anti-spike CD8 responses in VDJdb matching, which missed private and CD4 specificities.

This chain connects TRBV20-1 to TRBJ2-7; tentatively, D is TRBD1 (6 bases). The sequencing sample was made of whole blood. This TCR was recovered from an adult who was a healthcare worker with PCR-confirmed SARS-CoV-2 infection or an uninfected control (not recorded which). CDR3 region: CSAREPTGSGHEQYF. The CDR3 region has the DNA TGCAGTGCTAGAGAGCCTACAGGGTCGGGGCACGAGCAGTACTTC.